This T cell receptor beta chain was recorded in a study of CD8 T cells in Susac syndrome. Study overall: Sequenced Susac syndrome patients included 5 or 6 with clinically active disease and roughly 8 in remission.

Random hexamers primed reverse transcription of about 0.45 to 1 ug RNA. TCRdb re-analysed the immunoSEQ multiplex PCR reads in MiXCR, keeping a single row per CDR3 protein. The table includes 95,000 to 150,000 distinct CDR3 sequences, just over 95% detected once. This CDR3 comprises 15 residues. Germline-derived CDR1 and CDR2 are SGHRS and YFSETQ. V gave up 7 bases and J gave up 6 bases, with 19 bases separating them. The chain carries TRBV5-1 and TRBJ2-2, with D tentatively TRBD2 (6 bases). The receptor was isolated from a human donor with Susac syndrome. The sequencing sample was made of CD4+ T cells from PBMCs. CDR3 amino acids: CASCKDWRVAGELFF. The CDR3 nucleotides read TGCGCCAGCTGCAAGGACTGGAGGGTGGCCGGGGAGCTGTTTTTT.